This T cell receptor (beta chain) was found in a study of blood T cell repertoires in COVID-19 (dated by TCRdb to 2019 to 2021). Broadly, across the study: The collaborator samples originated in the United States, Italy and Spain and spanned the acute and convalescent phases of COVID-19. The prospective study material was composed of cDNA or gDNA derived from T cells, B-cell-depleted T cells, or PBMCs. The dataset comprised deeply sampled blood TCRbeta repertoires from subjects exposed to, actively infected with, or recovered from COVID-19. A freely available public database, intended as a resource for researchers studying the immune response to SARS-CoV-2, is where the repertoires were released. The samples were drawn from the first 160 participants of the ongoing ImmuneRACE study and from 1,254 subjects provided by 6 global collaborators. Sample metadata almost always included a de-identified subject ID, COVID-19 status, age in years and sex. HLA class I and class II types, where available, came from metadata supplied by the sample provider rather than from assay-based typing. The study at large found these results: Clinical and demographic metadata were provided uncurated, with the amount varying by source and participant.

From the germline V gene (reference sequence), CDR1 is MNHEY and CDR2 is SMNVEV. At the junction V is shortened by 3 bases and J by 2 bases; bases outside the gene matches: 16. From cysteine to phenylalanine, the CDR3 is 19 amino acids long. Only the CDR3 DNA stays, 57 bases, in frame from base 1. This clone was recorded only once. Which antigen it targets is not known. No base qualities exist here, and no much larger clone lies one base off it. Whole blood was collected in K2EDTA tubes by collaborating institutions according to the institutions' own protocols. Collaborator samples were shipped for TCRbeta analysis as frozen whole blood, isolated PBMCs, or DNA extracted from either sample type. TCRbeta CDR3 regions were amplified from genomic DNA using the immunoSEQ Assay, a bias-controlled multiplex PCR. The study's own analysis went as follows. The number of nucleated cells in each sample was estimated from the amplification of reference gene primers within the assay. Sequence reads were collapsed and filtered to measure the absolute abundance of every unique TCRbeta CDR3 rearrangement. For each sample, productive Simpson clonality was calculated by taking the square root of Simpson's diversity index across productive rearrangements. The table comes from immuneACCESS by way of TCRdb, which keeps in-frame sequences with V and J called. Part of the clones is missing from these tables; in studies checked, under half for an unresolved V gene and the rest for unknown reasons. For V, J and clone size, that table is used; D and trimming come from the DNA. For this sample the table gives some 250,000 clones, of which around four fifths were detected only once. The ten largest clones take up approximately 13% of the sample.

The rearrangement combines TRBV27 with TRBJ1-2, and TRBD1 matches 9 of the central bases. This TCR was sampled from a woman aged 60-75 years with active or convalescent COVID-19. The sequenced material came from peripheral blood. The nucleotides are TGTGCCAGCAGTTTCAAAGGGGGGACAGGGTGGGAGGCGAACTATGGCTACACCTTC. Its product reads: CASSFKGGTGWEANYGYTF.